Presented here are 30 T cell receptor beta chains from one specimen sequenced in a study of T cells in localized non-small cell lung cancer. The protocol was immunoSEQ multiplex PCR, while the TCRdb copy is restricted to in-frame clones and leaves out a portion. The sample contains about 70,000 clones, 80% to 90% of which appear only once. Specimen: peripheral blood, collected before any cancer treatment. Every receptor here comes from a male donor at least 60 years old with stage III squamous cell lung carcinoma.

This clone has just one count. The genes are TRBV29-1 and TRBJ1-1, with 9 positions matching TRBD1. Germline values: CDR1 SQVTM, CDR2 ANQGSEA. Losses at the gene ends were 4 bases for V and 4 bases for J; bases not matched to a gene: 10. CDR3 length: 15 amino acids. This CDR3 reads CSVAFVGQGGTEAFF. The DNA of the CDR3 is TGCAGCGTTGCATTTGTGGGACAGGGAGGCACTGAAGCTTTCTTT. Based on the CDR3 plus reference TRBV29-1 and TRBJ1-1, the full variable domain is SAVISQKPSRDICQRGTSLTIQCQVDSQVTMMFWYRQQPGQSLTLIATANQGSEATYESGFVIDKFPISRPNLTFSTLTVSNMSPEDSSIYLCSVAFVGQGGTEAFFGQGTRLTVV.

This clone was seen just once. V usage is TRBV7-9 and J usage is TRBJ1-1; D remains unclear. The CDR3 length is 11 residues. The ends were cut back, 0 bases at V and 10 bases at J, with 6 bases in the middle. Germline CDR1 is SEHNR and CDR2 is FQNEAQ (reference sequence). In DNA, the CDR3 is TGTGCCAGCAGCTTAGCCCGGGCAGCTTTCTTT. This codes for CASSLARAAFF.

The chain links TRBV11-2 to TRBJ2-7, with TRBD1 matching over 7 bases. J was trimmed by 3 bases and V by 0 bases; bases with no gene match: 5. Germline CDR1 is SGHAT and CDR2 is FQNNGV. CDR3 length: 15 residues. For the CDR3, the DNA is TGTGCCAGCAGCTTAGATCTGGACAGGCGCTACGAGCAGTACGTC. Encoded protein: CASSLDLDRRYEQYV.

The chain recombines TRBV5-6 with TRBJ2-7; tentative D call: TRBD1 (6 bases). Germline CDR1 reads SGHDT; CDR2 reads YYEEEE. V was cut by 4 bases and J by 8 bases, with 13 bases left in between. The CDR3 has 12 amino acids. The CDR3 region has the DNA TGTGCCAGCAGCCGACAAGGACAGAAGCAGTACGTC. It is translated as CASSRQGQKQYV.

J is TRBJ2-7 and V is TRBV5-4; D possibly uses TRBD1 or TRBD2 (5 bases each). The ends were cut back, 4 bases at V and 4 bases at J, with 21 bases in the middle. In germline, CDR1 is SGHNT, CDR2 YYREEE (reference sequence). CDR3 length: 16 amino acids. The CDR3 loop is CASSPSRDALFYEQYF. For the CDR3, the DNA is TGTGCCAGCAGCCCAAGCCGGGACGCCCTTTTTTACGAGCAGTACTTC.

This clone was observed at least ten times. The V and J genes are TRBV7-3 and TRBJ2-2; no clear D. With 2 bases removed from V and 0 bases from J, the gap between germline ends came to 16 bases. From germline, CDR1 is SGHTA and CDR2 FQGTGA. The CDR3 loop spans 18 amino acids. CDR3: CASSLVPTSGANTGELFF. The CDR3 DNA reads TGTGCCAGCAGCTTAGTTCCTACAAGTGGGGCGAACACCGGGGAGCTGTTTTTT.

This chain links TRBV27 with TRBJ2-1, with D maybe TRBD1 (6 bases). This CDR3 contains 13 residues. The germline gives CDR1 MNHEY, CDR2 SMNVEV (reference sequence). Trimming left V 5 bases short and J 6 bases short, with 11 bases between. The CDR3 loop is CASSTYRVNEQFF. The CDR3 coding sequence is TGTGCCAGCAGTACCTACAGGGTCAATGAGCAGTTCTTC.

J is TRBJ2-4 and V is TRBV10-1, with TRBD1 matching over 11 bases. This CDR3 contains 17 residues. With 6 bases clipped from V and 2 bases from J, the junction kept 9 bases outside the gene matches. Germline-derived CDR1 and CDR2 are WNHNN and SYGVQD (reference sequence). CDR3 in amino acids: CASSPLGQGVTKNIQYF. CDR3 coding DNA: TGCGCCAGCAGCCCACTGGGACAGGGGGTTACCAAAAACATTCAGTACTTC.

This sequence joins TRBV7-6 and TRBJ1-3, with D possibly being TRBD1 (5 bases). V lost 5 bases to trimming and J lost 0 bases, with 14 bases between them. CDR1 is SGHVS and CDR2 is FNYEAQ in the germline V gene. The CDR3 is made up of 16 amino acids. CDR3 nucleotides: TGTGCCAGCAGCCCGACACAGGCAGACTCTGGAAACACCATATATTTT. It encodes CASSPTQADSGNTIYF. The whole variable domain, filled in from reference TRBV7-6 and TRBJ1-3, reads GAGVSQSPRYKVTKRGQDVALRCDPISGHVSLYWYRQALGQGPEFLTYFNYEAQQDKSGLPNDRFSAERPEGSISTLTIQRTEQRDSAMYRCASSPTQADSGNTIYFGEGSWLTVV.

The chain recombines TRBV7-2 with TRBJ2-4; D is unclear. Germline lookup yields CDR1 SGHTA and CDR2 FQGNSA. Between the trimmed V and J ends, which lost 1 base and 8 bases, there was a span of 15 bases. The CDR3 runs 15 residues. In DNA form, the CDR3 reads TGTGCCAGCAGCTTAGGAGCAGGAAATTCGGACATTCAGTACTTC. Its protein is CASSLGAGNSDIQYF.

V is TRBV30 and J is TRBJ2-6, with 7 bases aligning to TRBD1. CDR3 length: 15 amino acids. Per germline, CDR1 GTSNPN and CDR2 SVGIG (reference sequence). The trim removed 0 bases at V and 4 bases at J, leaving 3 bases unmatched. The CDR3 DNA follows: TGTGCCTGGAGTGTGAGGGGGCAAGGGGCCAACGTCCTGACTTTC. As protein: CAWSVRGQGANVLTF.

The chain recombines TRBV21-1 with TRBJ1-1. TRBV21-1 has pseudogene status. The CDR3 sequence is 17 residues long. CDR3 amino acids: CASSIHRSKEGNTEAFF. DNA for the CDR3: TGTGCCAGCAGCATACACAGGAGTAAAGAGGGAAACACTGAAGCTTTCTTT.

The CDR3: CASSLVLQGPGELFF. The CDR3 DNA follows: TGTGCCAGCAGCTTGGTACTACAGGGGCCCGGGGAGCTGTTTTTT. V and J are TRBV5-6 and TRBJ2-2, with 7 nucleotides matching TRBD1. V lost 0 bases to trimming and J lost 6 bases; unmatched junction nucleotides: 5. CDR3 length equals 15 residues. Germline V gene sequence: CDR1 SGHDT, CDR2 YYEEEE.

The chain has TRBV7-9 and TRBJ2-3; D is uncertain. The germline V and J ends were trimmed by 1 base and 2 bases, with 13 bases remaining between them. Germline CDR1 is SEHNR and CDR2 is FQNEAQ (reference sequence). CDR3 length equals 16 residues. The CDR3 DNA follows: TGTGCCAGCAGCTTAGGGAGATCGAGGATCACAGATACGCAGTATTTT. Its protein product is CASSLGRSRITDTQYF.

This clone was counted between two and nine times. The rearrangement uses TRBV28 and TRBJ1-1, with a tentative D call TRBD1 (5 bases). The germline V gene encodes CDR1 MDHEN and CDR2 SYDVKM. The length of the CDR3 is 12 residues. Trimming removed 11 bases from V and 3 bases from J, with 13 bases in between. CDR3 sequence (DNA): TGTGCCGGGGGAAGGGTTGACACTGAAGCTTTCTTT. Translating it yields CAGGRVDTEAFF.

The rearrangement uses TRBV5-1 and TRBJ2-2; TRBD2 matches at 7 bases. V lost 4 bases to trimming and J lost 5 bases; unmatched junction nucleotides: 8. The CDR3 is 15 amino acids. CDR1 SGHRS and CDR2 YFSETQ come from the germline V gene. CDR3 in amino acids: CASSTWGGNTGELFF. DNA of the CDR3: TGCGCCAGCAGCACCTGGGGGGGAAATACCGGGGAGCTGTTTTTT.

This rearrangement joins TRBV5-4 to TRBJ1-4; no definite D call. The ends were cut back, 3 bases at V and 5 bases at J, with 14 bases in the middle. The CDR3 runs 15 residues. CDR1 and CDR2 (germline): SGHNT, YYREEE (reference sequence). CDR3 loop: CASSSGAPSNEKLFF. CDR3 coding DNA: TGTGCCAGCAGCTCGGGAGCTCCTTCGAATGAAAAACTGTTTTTT.

This clone was observed a few times. The J gene is TRBJ2-4, the V gene TRBV27, with D uncertain. Germline V gives CDR1 MNHEY, CDR2 SMNVEV (reference sequence). There are 10 residues in the CDR3. With 8 bases removed from V and 8 bases from J, the gap between germline ends came to 7 bases. Here the CDR3 reads CASAADIQYF. DNA for the CDR3: TGTGCCAGCGCCGCTGACATTCAGTACTTC.

The chain couples TRBV6-4 to TRBJ2-7; 10 bases line up with TRBD2. Germline CDR1 MRHNA, CDR2 SNTAGT. This CDR3 is 15 amino acids long. The trim removed 6 bases at V and 1 base at J, leaving 6 bases unmatched. The CDR3 DNA follows: TGTGCCAGCAGGGAAACTAGCGGGGTTTCCTACGAGCAGTACTTC. Its translation: CASRETSGVSYEQYF.

This chain uses TRBV10-3 with TRBJ2-3; 8 bases align to TRBD1. V trimming: 7 bases; J trimming: 4 bases; junction bases outside the gene matches: 10. This CDR3 has 15 residues. CDR1 is ENHRY, CDR2 SYGVKD, per germline. CDR3 bases: TGTGCCATCATGTTAGGGACAGGCGAAGCAGATACGCAGTATTTT. Protein sequence: CAIMLGTGEADTQYF.

The chain couples TRBV7-2 to TRBJ1-1, with D unresolved. Trimming left V 5 bases short and J 2 bases short, with 9 bases between. CDR3 size: 13 residues. In germline, CDR1 is SGHTA, CDR2 FQGNSA. CDR3 residues: CASSKQINTEAFF. The CDR3, as DNA: TGTGCCAGCAGCAAACAGATTAACACTGAAGCTTTCTTT.

V is TRBV6-1 and J is TRBJ2-3; no reliable D call. Trimming took off 4 bases at V and 0 bases at J, with 14 bases between the two ends. The germline CDR1 and CDR2 sequences are MNHNS and SASEGT. The CDR3 consists of 16 residues. The CDR3 protein is CASSAPAEGSTDTQYF. CDR3 sequence (DNA): TGTGCCAGCAGTGCCCCCGCGGAAGGAAGCACAGATACGCAGTATTTT.

V usage is TRBV6-6 and J usage is TRBJ2-7; TRBD2 matches 7 bases. The CDR3 loop spans 15 amino acids. The V gene's germline CDR1 is MNHNY and CDR2 SVGAGI (reference sequence). Unmatched junction bases numbered 14, after V lost 6 bases and J lost 6 bases. CDR3 coding DNA: TGTGCCAGCAGCCCCGGACTAGAGCTAAGAACCGAGCAGTACTTC. Encoded protein: CASSPGLELRTEQYF.

The chain recombines TRBV30 with TRBJ2-2; TRBD1 agrees at 7 bases. The germline V gene has CDR1 GTSNPN and CDR2 SVGIG (reference sequence). This CDR3 is built from 13 residues. After removal of 5 bases from V and 1 base from J, the junction contained 1 base not matched to a gene. CDR3 sequence reads: CAWGTVNTGELFF. CDR3 nucleotides: TGTGCCTGGGGGACAGTGAACACCGGGGAGCTGTTTTTT.

The J gene is TRBJ1-1, the V gene TRBV5-1; the D is unclear. V dropped 5 bases and J dropped 1 base, with 12 bases sitting between them. In germline, CDR1 is SGHRS, CDR2 YFSETQ. CDR3 length: 14 residues. DNA of the CDR3: TGCGCCAGCAGTTGGAGAATGGGGAACACTGAAGCTTTCTTT. This gives the protein CASSWRMGNTEAFF.

This chain connects TRBV5-6 to TRBJ2-1; either TRBD1 or TRBD2 may fit D (6 bases each). The CDR3 length is 13 residues. Per germline, CDR1 SGHDT and CDR2 YYEEEE. V gave up 3 bases and J gave up 7 bases, with 11 bases separating them. CDR3 sequence reads: CASSWRGANEQFF. CDR3 sequence (DNA): TGTGCCAGCAGCTGGAGGGGGGCTAATGAGCAGTTCTTC.

The chain has TRBV27 and TRBJ1-4, with D tentatively TRBD1 (6 bases). V lost 3 bases to trimming and J lost 6 bases, with 17 bases between them. Germline assignment: CDR1 MNHEY and CDR2 SMNVEV (reference sequence). This CDR3 region has 16 residues. As DNA, the CDR3 is TGTGCCAGCAGTTTTAACAGGGCCACCTTGGATGAAAAACTGTTTTTT. Translated, it gives CASSFNRATLDEKLFF. Using reference TRBV27 and TRBJ1-4 for the parts outside the CDR3, the full variable domain is EAQVTQNPRYLITVTGKKLTVTCSQNMNHEYMSWYRQDPGLGLRQIYYSMNVEVTDKGDVPEGYKVSRKEKRNFPLILESPSPNQTSLYFCASSFNRATLDEKLFFGSGTQLSVL.

The chain carries TRBV5-1 and TRBJ1-5, with D perhaps TRBD1 (5 bases). The CDR3 loop spans 15 amino acids. Germline V gene data show CDR1 as SGHRS and CDR2 as YFSETQ. V lost 2 bases to trimming and J lost 3 bases, with 12 bases between them. CDR3 in DNA: TGCGCCAGCAGCTTTGAAGGGACTACCAATCAGCCCCAGCATTTT. Its protein is CASSFEGTTNQPQHF.

V usage is TRBV7-9 and J usage is TRBJ1-3; possibly TRBD1 for D (6 bases). This CDR3 has 13 residues. Germline lookup yields CDR1 SEHNR and CDR2 FQNEAQ (reference sequence). V was trimmed by 6 bases and J by 5 bases, leaving 11 bases between them. The CDR3 loop reads CASSWTDRNTIYF. Written as DNA, the CDR3 is TGTGCCAGCAGTTGGACAGACCGAAACACCATATATTTT.

V usage is TRBV18 and J usage is TRBJ1-2; D is perhaps TRBD1 (6 bases). The germline V and J ends were trimmed by 2 bases and 1 base, with 17 bases remaining between them. The CDR3 extends over 17 amino acids. Germline lookup yields CDR1 KGHSH and CDR2 LQKENI. In DNA form, the CDR3 reads TGTGCCAGCTCACCATACGGGGGCGGCGATAATAACTATGGCTACACCTTC. Residues: CASSPYGGGDNNYGYTF.